A single sample gave rise to the 5 T cell receptor beta chains below, sequenced in a study of CDR3 diversity in severe acne. TCRdb itself ran the PCR reads through MiXCR, one entry per CDR3 protein. The data hold around 83,000 distinct CDR3 sequences, with 45% to 55% observed a single time. The specimen was blood. The receptors here all came from a male donor with severe acne vulgaris.

This clonotype has more than one count but fewer than ten. This chain uses TRBV11-2 with TRBJ2-2; no firm D call. The CDR3 extends over 13 amino acids. CDR1 and CDR2 (germline): SGHAT, FQNNGV. Between the trimmed V and J ends, which lost 5 bases and 8 bases, there was a span of 12 bases. The CDR3 here is CASSLASAGELFF. CDR3 nucleotide sequence: TGTGCCAGCAGCCTGGCGTCTGCGGGGGAGCTGTTTTTT.

A note on this clonotype: The CDR3 ends on some other residue instead of the conserved phenylalanine or tryptophan, so this is likely a read error. The V gene is TRBV20-1, the J gene TRBJ2-5; tentative D call: TRBD2 (6 bases). The V gene lost 0 bases and the J gene lost 4 bases, with 12 bases spanning the gap. Germline lookup yields CDR1 DFQATT and CDR2 SNEGSKA (reference sequence). The CDR3 covers 14 residues. CDR3 region: CSARDPQEGETQYI. The CDR3 DNA reads TGCAGTGCTAGAGACCCACAGGAGGGAGAGACCCAGTACATC.

V and J are TRBV25-1 and TRBJ1-6, with D possibly matching TRBD1 (5 bases). The length of the CDR3 is 13 residues. Germline V gene sequence: CDR1 MGHDK, CDR2 SYGVNS. V lost 3 bases and J 9 bases, leaving 9 bases between the germline ends. This CDR3 is CASSEVGASPLHF. Written as DNA, the CDR3 is TGTGCCAGCAGTGAGGTAGGGGCTTCACCCCTCCACTTT.

The rearrangement uses TRBV20-1 and TRBJ1-2; D not resolved. V was clipped by 6 bases and J by 4 bases, with 6 bases between them. The germline V gene has CDR1 DFQATT and CDR2 SNEGSKA (reference sequence). There are 10 residues in the CDR3. CDR3 in DNA: TGCAGTGCCCACGGCTATGGCTACACCTTC. Translated: CSAHGYGYTF.

The table lists this clonotype with many counts. The chain uses TRBV9 and TRBJ2-1; no reliable D call. The V end lost 5 bases, the J end lost 4 bases, and 16 bases lay between the germline ends. This CDR3 region has 15 residues. The germline CDR1 and CDR2 sequences are SGDLS and YYNGEE. CDR3 region: CASSAPGLRYNEQFF. CDR3 coding DNA: TGTGCCAGCAGTGCCCCCGGCCTGAGGTACAATGAGCAGTTCTTC.